The table lists the clone carrying this TCR beta chain with a few counts. The source of the sample is a study of response to subunit inactivated influenza vaccine. MiXCR was run by TCRdb on the RT-PCR reads, yielding one entry per CDR3 protein. The sample contains roughly 710,000 distinct CDR3 sequences, 14% of which appear only once. The germline V gene has CDR1 SGHAT and CDR2 FQNNGV. The junction had 6 bases not matched to a gene; V was cut back by 4 bases and J by 4 bases. The CDR3 spans 15 residues. This material consisted of PBMCs from blood, taken 14 to 15 days before vaccination. The TCR originated in a man aged 50 to 60 who received an inactivated influenza vaccine. The chain recombines TRBV11-2 with TRBJ2-1; 8 bases are a match to TRBD1. DNA of the CDR3: TGTGCCAGCAGCTCCAGGGGGCGCATTTACAATGAGCAGTTCTTC. This gives the protein CASSSRGRIYNEQFF.